These 25 T cell receptor beta chains were sequenced from one sample in a study of T cell repertoires in cytomegalovirus infection. MiXCR, run by TCRdb on the reads, gives a single entry per CDR3 protein. This sample has 270,000 or so distinct CDR3 sequences, with 15% to 20% found just once. Sequencing was carried out using CD8+ T cells from PBMCs. The receptors were sampled from a human donor in good health (CMV status not recorded). Some clones in this sample may be carry-over from other donors' samples.

In its sample, this clonotype was seen many times. The chain uses TRBV2 and TRBJ2-7; tentatively, D is TRBD1 (5 bases). Trimming cost V 4 bases and J 3 bases, with 13 bases left between them. There are 14 residues in the CDR3. Germline CDR1 SNHLY, CDR2 FYNNEI. The CDR3 sequence: CASSADGQIYEQYF. CDR3 nucleotide sequence: TGTGCCAGCAGTGCGGACGGACAAATCTACGAGCAGTACTTC.

This clonotype has only a few counts. This chain uses TRBV27 with TRBJ1-5; no clear D gene. Germline-derived CDR1 and CDR2 are MNHEY and SMNVEV (reference sequence). This CDR3 contains 15 residues. V dropped 0 bases and J dropped 0 bases, with 6 bases sitting between them. The CDR3 loop is CASSLSSASNQPQHF. CDR3 DNA sequence: TGTGCCAGCAGTTTATCGTCGGCTAGCAATCAGCCCCAGCATTTT.

This clonotype appeared many times. The gene calls are TRBV27 and TRBJ1-4; D is undetermined. Germline-derived CDR1 and CDR2 are MNHEY and SMNVEV (reference sequence). The CDR3 length is 15 residues. The V end lost 1 base, the J end lost 8 bases, and 14 bases lay between the germline ends. The CDR3 loop reads CASSLFQGRHEKLFF. The CDR3 coding sequence is TGTGCCAGCAGTTTATTTCAAGGGCGACACGAAAAACTGTTTTTT.

This clonotype was seen a few times. Germline and junction disagree at one end, which may indicate a read error. The chain recombines TRBV4-1 with TRBJ2-1; no firm D call. The germline V gene has CDR1 MGHRA and CDR2 YSYEKL. This CDR3 comprises 8 residues. The CDR3 reads CASSPLYF. The DNA for the CDR3 is TGCGCCAGCAGCCCCTTATACTTC.

This clonotype came up a few times. The J gene is TRBJ1-1, the V gene TRBV29-1, with TRBD1 as a possible D gene (6 bases). The germline V gene has CDR1 SQVTM and CDR2 ANQGSEA. The CDR3 is made up of 12 amino acids. Between the trimmed V and J ends, which lost 4 bases and 6 bases, there was a span of 12 bases. The CDR3 coding sequence is TGCAGCGTTGGACAGGCGGTAGCTGAAGCTTTCTTT. Translation: CSVGQAVAEAFF.

The V and J genes are TRBV5-6 and TRBJ1-2; D remains unclear. The CDR3 covers 16 residues. Germline loops: CDR1 SGHDT, CDR2 YYEEEE. V was pared by 0 bases and J by 7 bases, with 19 bases between. As DNA, the CDR3 is TGTGCCAGCAGCTTGGAAGATACACCTATGGTCGTTGGCTACACCTTC. Translation: CASSLEDTPMVVGYTF.

Here the CDR3 reads CASSTTGDYTGELFF. The CDR3 DNA reads as TGTGCCAGCAGCACGACAGGGGACTACACCGGGGAGCTGTTTTTT. V usage is TRBV5-4 and J usage is TRBJ2-2, with TRBD1 identical over 8 bases. This CDR3 contains 15 residues. Trimming took 4 bases from V and 3 from J; bases not matched to a gene: 5. Germline V gene data show CDR1 as SGHNT and CDR2 as YYREEE (reference sequence).

The chain is built from TRBV13 and TRBJ2-5; 11 nucleotides match TRBD1. The CDR3 sequence is 18 residues long. The germline gives CDR1 PRHDT, CDR2 FYEKMQ (reference sequence). Germline trimming cut 0 bases from V and 9 bases from J; bases unmatched to any gene: 15. CDR3 nucleotide sequence: TGTGCCAGCAGCTTAGGGGACTTGGACAGGGGGCGTCCGCTGGCCCAGTACTTC. Protein: CASSLGDLDRGRPLAQYF. Drawing the rest from reference TRBV13 and TRBJ2-5, the complete variable domain is AAGVIQSPRHLIKEKRETATLKCYPIPRHDTVYWYQQGPGQDPQFLISFYEKMQSDKGSIPDRFSAQQFSDYHSELNMSSLELGDSALYFCASSLGDLDRGRPLAQYFGPGTRLLVL.

This chain links TRBV6-5 with TRBJ2-7, with 12 bases identical to TRBD2. The V segment lost 4 bases and the J segment 2 bases; nucleotides outside the gene matches: 3. Germline V gene data show CDR1 as MNHEY and CDR2 as SVGAGI. The CDR3 is 15 residues long. The CDR3 DNA reads TGTGCCAGCAGTTTACTAGCGGGGGGTACCTACGAGCAGTACTTC. Amino acids: CASSLLAGGTYEQYF.

This clonotype occurred a few times. The junction departs from the called germline gene at one end, perhaps through a read error. V is TRBV9 and J is TRBJ1-1; D might be TRBD1 (6 bases). The CDR3 is 14 residues long. Germline V lookup: CDR1 SGDLS, CDR2 YYNGEE. The CDR3 sequence: CASSGRDTPSEAFF. The CDR3 DNA is TGTGCCAGCAGCGGCCGGGACACCCCCTCTGAGGCTTTCTTT.

The chain couples TRBV20-1 to TRBJ2-7; 9 bases line up with TRBD1. Germline V gene lookup returns CDR1 DFQATT and CDR2 SNEGSKA (reference sequence). The junction had 3 bases not matched to a gene; V was cut back by 0 bases and J by 3 bases. CDR3 size: 14 residues. The CDR3 loop reads CSAREWDRDYEQYF. The CDR3 DNA sequence: TGCAGTGCTAGAGAATGGGACAGGGACTACGAGCAGTACTTC.

This chain joins TRBV15 and TRBJ1-1, with TRBD1 as a possible D gene (5 bases). CDR3 size: 15 residues. Germline loops: CDR1 LNHNV, CDR2 YYDKDF (reference sequence). Deletions cut 6 bases from V and 3 bases from J, with 17 bases between. The CDR3 spells CATSLEDRGYTEAFF. CDR3 DNA: TGTGCCACCAGTTTAGAAGACCGGGGGTACACTGAAGCTTTCTTT.

This clonotype has a handful of counts. The chain couples TRBV12-3 or TRBV12-4 to TRBJ2-3; weak D call: TRBD2 (8 bases). Trimming cost V 3 bases and J 6 bases, with 28 bases left between them. The CDR3 loop spans 19 amino acids. CDR3: CASSFEGARAGDELDTQYF. DNA for the CDR3: TGTGCCAGCAGTTTCGAGGGGGCAAGAGCGGGGGATGAATTGGATACGCAGTATTTT.

This clonotype was detected a few times. V is TRBV6-1 and J is TRBJ1-2; 9 positions agree with TRBD1. Looked up from germline, CDR1 is MNHNS and CDR2 is SASEGT. Trimming removed 6 bases from V and 6 bases from J; junction bases left unmatched: 8. The CDR3 has 14 amino acids. In DNA, the CDR3 is TGTGCCAGCAGCCGGACAGGGGTTGCGGATGGCTACACCTTC. This gives the protein CASSRTGVADGYTF.

The gene calls are TRBV6-6 and TRBJ2-5, with D perhaps assigned TRBD1 or TRBD2 (5 bases each). This CDR3 comprises 16 residues. Per the germline V gene, CDR1 is MNHNY and CDR2 is SVGAGI (reference sequence). V dropped 4 bases and J dropped 13 bases, with 28 bases sitting between them. The DNA for the CDR3 is TGTGCCAGCAGTTCATTTTGGGACGGACCGCTTAAGGACCGGTACTTC. Its protein product is CASSSFWDGPLKDRYF.

This clonotype was picked up many times. The CDR3 is CASSLNTGEYQETQYF. DNA for the CDR3: TGTGCCAGCAGCTTAAACACAGGGGAGTACCAAGAGACCCAGTACTTC. The J gene is TRBJ2-5, the V gene TRBV7-2; 7 nucleotides agree with TRBD1. The V gene end was trimmed by 2 bases and the J gene end by 0 bases; junction bases not matched to a gene: 6. Germline V CDR1 and CDR2: SGHTA, FQGNSA. The CDR3 extends over 16 amino acids.

The gene calls are TRBV19 and TRBJ2-3, with a possible D match to TRBD2 (6 bases). V was shortened by 2 bases and J by 0 bases, with 15 bases between the two germline ends. CDR3 length equals 17 residues. The germline V gene has CDR1 LNHDA and CDR2 SQIVND (reference sequence). In DNA form, the CDR3 reads TGTGCCAGTAGTATACTCGGGGGTTTATCTAGCACAGATACGCAGTATTTT. Amino acids: CASSILGGLSSTDTQYF.

This clonotype was seen ten or more times. This sequence joins TRBV6-1 and TRBJ2-7; maybe TRBD1 (5 bases). Germline assignment: CDR1 MNHNS and CDR2 SASEGT. This CDR3 has 15 residues. Trimming cost V 6 bases and J 3 bases, with 18 bases left between them. This CDR3 reads CASRMGQGELYEQYF. Here the CDR3 DNA reads TGTGCCAGCAGGATGGGGCAGGGTGAACTCTACGAGCAGTACTTC.

With regard to this clonotype: At one end, the junction sequence differs from germline, possibly due to a read error. The chain employs TRBV28 and TRBJ2-3; a possible D gene is TRBD2 (6 bases). The germline V gene encodes CDR1 MDHEN and CDR2 SYDVKM. This CDR3 region has 15 residues. The CDR3 reads CASRLWGVRTDTQYF. The CDR3 bases are TGTGCCAGCAGGTTATGGGGGGTTCGCACAGATACGCAGTATTTT.

This clonotype appeared a few times. The CDR3 DNA follows: TGTGCCAGCAGCAGCCGGACTAGCGGCGGAGAGCAGTTCTTC. This encodes CASSSRTSGGEQFF. The V and J genes are TRBV7-9 and TRBJ2-1, with 10 positions matching TRBD2. Trimming removed 5 bases from V and 10 bases from J; junction bases left unmatched: 8. The CDR3 extends over 14 amino acids. Germline CDR1 is SEHNR and CDR2 is FQNEAQ (reference sequence).

At least ten counts were recorded for this clonotype. The J gene is TRBJ1-1, the V gene TRBV7-2, with D hard to call. The length of the CDR3 is 13 residues. Germline lookup yields CDR1 SGHTA and CDR2 FQGNSA. Trimming pared 1 base from V and 1 base from J, leaving 4 bases between. The CDR3 sequence: CASSLGWNTEAFF. DNA for the CDR3: TGTGCCAGCAGCTTAGGTTGGAACACTGAAGCTTTCTTT.

The V and J genes are TRBV6-5 and TRBJ2-1; TRBD1 is a possible D gene (5 bases). This CDR3 has 12 amino acids. CDR1 and CDR2 from the germline V gene are MNHEY and SVGAGI. The V and J ends lost 0 bases and 8 bases respectively, with 5 bases between them. CDR3 sequence reads: CASSYSGDEQFF. In DNA form, the CDR3 reads TGTGCCAGCAGTTACTCAGGGGATGAGCAGTTCTTC.

The genes are TRBV6-4 and TRBJ2-7; 8 positions agree with TRBD2. This CDR3 spans 14 amino acids. The J segment lost 4 bases and the V segment lost 4 bases, leaving 6 bases of the junction unmatched. Looked up from germline, CDR1 is MRHNA and CDR2 is SNTAGT. The CDR3 DNA sequence: TGTGCCAGCAGTGCGACTAGCGCTAGGTACGAGCAGTACTTC. Its translation: CASSATSARYEQYF.

In the case of this clonotype: The final CDR3 position lacks the conserved phenylalanine or tryptophan, pointing to a likely read error. This sequence joins TRBV7-6 and TRBJ1-1, with 10 bases that match TRBD1. The CDR3 is made up of 12 amino acids. V was clipped by 5 bases and J by 8 bases; unmatched bases: 2. Germline-derived CDR1 and CDR2 are SGHVS and FNYEAQ. The CDR3 sequence: CASSLGQGEAFL. The CDR3 bases are TGTGCCAGCAGCCTGGGACAGGGGGAAGCTTTCCTT.

This clonotype was picked up many times. The chain has TRBV6-2 or TRBV6-3 and TRBJ1-5; 7 bases are shared with TRBD1. Trimming at V came to 6 bases and at J to 6 bases, leaving 8 bases not matched to a gene. Germline V gene lookup returns CDR1 MNHEY and CDR2 SVGEGT. The CDR3 has 14 amino acids. The CDR3 region is CASRSDRDGQPQHF. CDR3 DNA: TGTGCCAGCAGGAGTGACAGGGATGGTCAGCCCCAGCATTTT.